Listed here is a single T cell receptor beta chain. What it binds is unknown. The stimulus was lysate of CMV-infected fibroblasts, roughly 10 ug/mL. Sorted nonresponding memory CD4+ T cells were CD40L-negative, CD69-negative, CD45RO-high. This record comes from a study of persistence of HIV-infected CD4 T cells. The immunoSEQ assay was version 4, run in survey mode. Sequenced by immunoSEQ multiplex PCR; TCRdb stores in-frame clones only, minus some. Of fewer than 40,000 clones in the sample, roughly 80% are singletons; the top ten hold 5% to 7%. This sequence originates from an adult woman with HIV who was CMV-seropositive. The material sequenced was CD4+ T cells sorted from PBMCs after approximately 20-hour stimulation, taken from a patient who received antiretroviral therapy.

Here the CDR3 reads CASSYFKGVNAFF. CDR3 nucleotide sequence: TGCGCCAGCAGCTACTTCAAAGGGGTTAATGCTTTCTTT. The chain recombines TRBV5-1 with TRBJ1-1; perhaps TRBD1 as D (5 bases). Trimming pared 3 bases from V and 11 bases from J, leaving 17 bases between. The CDR3 is made up of 13 amino acids. The germline V gene has CDR1 SGHRS and CDR2 YFSETQ.